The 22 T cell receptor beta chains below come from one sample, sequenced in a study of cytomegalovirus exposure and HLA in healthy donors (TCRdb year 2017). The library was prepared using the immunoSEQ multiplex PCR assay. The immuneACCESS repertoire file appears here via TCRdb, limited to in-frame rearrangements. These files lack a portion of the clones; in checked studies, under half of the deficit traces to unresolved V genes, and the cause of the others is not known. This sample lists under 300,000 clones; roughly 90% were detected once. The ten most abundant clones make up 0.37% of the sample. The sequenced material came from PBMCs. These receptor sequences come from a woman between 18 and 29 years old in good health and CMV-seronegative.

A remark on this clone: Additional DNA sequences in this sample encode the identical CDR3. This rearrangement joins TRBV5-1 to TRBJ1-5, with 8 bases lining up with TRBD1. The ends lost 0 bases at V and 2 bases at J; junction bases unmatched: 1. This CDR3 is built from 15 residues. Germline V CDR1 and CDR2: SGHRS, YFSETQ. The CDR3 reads CASSLEGQGNQPQHF. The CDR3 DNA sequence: TGCGCCAGCAGCTTGGAGGGACAGGGCAATCAGCCCCAGCATTTT.

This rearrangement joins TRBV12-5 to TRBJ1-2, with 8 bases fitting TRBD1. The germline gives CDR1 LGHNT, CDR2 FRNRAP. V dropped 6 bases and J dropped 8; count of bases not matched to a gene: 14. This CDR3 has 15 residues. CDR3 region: CASGLLRGQGYGYTF. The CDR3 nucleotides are TGTGCTAGTGGGCTTTTACGTGGACAGGGCTACGGCTACACCTTC.

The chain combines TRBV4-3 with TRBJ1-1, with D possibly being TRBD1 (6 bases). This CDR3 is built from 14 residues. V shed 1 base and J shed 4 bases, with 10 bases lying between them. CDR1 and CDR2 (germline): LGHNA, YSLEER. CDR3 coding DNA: TGCGCCAGCAGCCAAGCTACAGGGAGCACTGAAGCTTTCTTT. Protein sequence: CASSQATGSTEAFF.

CDR3 coding DNA: TGTGCCAGCAGTTACTCCCGGGATTACGAGCAGTACTTC. It codes for CASSYSRDYEQYF. This sequence joins TRBV6-6 and TRBJ2-7, with a weak D call TRBD2 (5 bases). The V gene lost 0 bases and the J gene lost 4 bases, with 7 bases spanning the gap. The CDR3 contains 13 residues. Germline CDR1 reads MNHNY; CDR2 reads SVGAGI (reference sequence).

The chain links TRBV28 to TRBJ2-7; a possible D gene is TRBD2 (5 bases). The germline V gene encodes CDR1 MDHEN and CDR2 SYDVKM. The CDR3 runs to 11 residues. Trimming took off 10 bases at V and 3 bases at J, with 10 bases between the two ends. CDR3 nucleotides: TGTGCCACGGGGAAATTCTACGAGCAGTACTTC. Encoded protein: CATGKFYEQYF.

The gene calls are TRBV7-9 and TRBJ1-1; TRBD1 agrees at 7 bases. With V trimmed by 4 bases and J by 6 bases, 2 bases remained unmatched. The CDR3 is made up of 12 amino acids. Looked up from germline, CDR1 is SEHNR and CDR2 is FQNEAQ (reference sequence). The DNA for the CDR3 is TGTGCCAGCAGCTCTGACAGGGCTGAAGCTTTCTTT. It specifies CASSSDRAEAFF.

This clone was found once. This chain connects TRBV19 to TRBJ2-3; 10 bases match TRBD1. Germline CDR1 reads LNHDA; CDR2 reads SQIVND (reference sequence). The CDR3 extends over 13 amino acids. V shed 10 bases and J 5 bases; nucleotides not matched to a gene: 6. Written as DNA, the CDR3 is TGTGCCATTCGAGGGACAGGGGTAGATACGCAGTATTTT. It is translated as CAIRGTGVDTQYF.

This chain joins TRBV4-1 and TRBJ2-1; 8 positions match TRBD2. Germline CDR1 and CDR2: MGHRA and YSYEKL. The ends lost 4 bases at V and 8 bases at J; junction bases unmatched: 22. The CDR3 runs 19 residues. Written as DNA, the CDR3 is TGCGCCAGCAGCCCGCCGTTCGGGAGGGGGAATAGGCAGTCCGATGAGCAGTTCTTC. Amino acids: CASSPPFGRGNRQSDEQFF.

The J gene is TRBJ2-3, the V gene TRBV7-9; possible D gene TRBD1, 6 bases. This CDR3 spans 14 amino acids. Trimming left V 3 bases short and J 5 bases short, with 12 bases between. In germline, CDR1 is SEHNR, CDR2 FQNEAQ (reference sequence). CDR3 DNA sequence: TGTGCCAGCAGCTTTACTACAGGGTTAGATACGCAGTATTTT. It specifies CASSFTTGLDTQYF.

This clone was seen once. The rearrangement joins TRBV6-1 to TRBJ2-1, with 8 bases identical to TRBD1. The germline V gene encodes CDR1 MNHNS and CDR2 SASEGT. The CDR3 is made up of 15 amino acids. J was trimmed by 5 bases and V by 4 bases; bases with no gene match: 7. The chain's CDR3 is CASSGQGLVHNEQFF. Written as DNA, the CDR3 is TGTGCCAGCAGTGGACAGGGGCTGGTGCACAATGAGCAGTTCTTC.

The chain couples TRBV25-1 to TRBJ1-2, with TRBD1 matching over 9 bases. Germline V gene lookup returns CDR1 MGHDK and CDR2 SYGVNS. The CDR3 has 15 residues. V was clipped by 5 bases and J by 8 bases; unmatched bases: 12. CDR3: CASSPQGQGTWGYTF. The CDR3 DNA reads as TGTGCCAGCAGTCCACAGGGACAGGGAACGTGGGGCTACACCTTC.

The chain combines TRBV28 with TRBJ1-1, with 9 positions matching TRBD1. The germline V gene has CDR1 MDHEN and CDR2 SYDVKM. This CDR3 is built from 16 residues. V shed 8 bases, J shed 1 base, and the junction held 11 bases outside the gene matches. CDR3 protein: CASGGGTGMGNTEAFF. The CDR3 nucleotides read TGTGCCAGCGGGGGAGGGACAGGGATGGGGAACACTGAAGCTTTCTTT.

CDR3 loop: CASRDTTNSPLHF. Written as DNA, the CDR3 is TGTGCCAGCAGGGACACGACTAATTCACCCCTCCACTTT. The chain couples TRBV6-1 to TRBJ1-6; TRBD1 is a possible D gene (5 bases). CDR1 and CDR2 (germline): MNHNS, SASEGT. The CDR3 length is 13 residues. The V gene lost 6 bases and the J gene lost 6 bases, with 9 bases spanning the gap.

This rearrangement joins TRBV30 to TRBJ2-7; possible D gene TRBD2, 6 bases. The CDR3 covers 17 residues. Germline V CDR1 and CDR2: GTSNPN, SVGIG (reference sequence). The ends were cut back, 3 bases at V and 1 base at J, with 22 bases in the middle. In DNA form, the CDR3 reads TGTGCCTGGAGGGGACTTACCAGCCTTCCTAGGTCCTACGAGCAGTACGTC. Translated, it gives CAWRGLTSLPRSYEQYV.

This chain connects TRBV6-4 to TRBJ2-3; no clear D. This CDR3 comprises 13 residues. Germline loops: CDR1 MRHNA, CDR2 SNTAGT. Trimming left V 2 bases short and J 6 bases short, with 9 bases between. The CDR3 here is CASSDHPRDTQYF. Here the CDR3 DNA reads TGTGCCAGCAGTGACCACCCTCGGGATACGCAGTATTTT.

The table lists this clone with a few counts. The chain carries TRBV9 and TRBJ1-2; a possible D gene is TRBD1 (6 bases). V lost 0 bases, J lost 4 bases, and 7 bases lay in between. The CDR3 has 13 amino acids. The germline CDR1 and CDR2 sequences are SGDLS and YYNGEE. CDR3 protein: CASSVAQGYGYTF. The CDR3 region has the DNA TGTGCCAGCAGCGTAGCACAGGGCTATGGCTACACCTTC. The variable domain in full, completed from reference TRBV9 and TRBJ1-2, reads DSGVTQTPKHLITATGQRVTLRCSPRSGDLSVYWYQQSLDQGLQFLIQYYNGEERAKGNILERFSAQQFPDLHSELNLSSLELGDSALYFCASSVAQGYGYTFGSGTRLTVV.

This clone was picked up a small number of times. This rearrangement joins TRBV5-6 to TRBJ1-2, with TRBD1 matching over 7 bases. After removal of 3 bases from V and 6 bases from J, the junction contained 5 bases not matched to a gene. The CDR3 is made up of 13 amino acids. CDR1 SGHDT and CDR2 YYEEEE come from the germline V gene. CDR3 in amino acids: CASSSGTVNGYTF. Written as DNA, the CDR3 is TGTGCCAGCAGCTCCGGGACAGTAAATGGCTACACCTTC.

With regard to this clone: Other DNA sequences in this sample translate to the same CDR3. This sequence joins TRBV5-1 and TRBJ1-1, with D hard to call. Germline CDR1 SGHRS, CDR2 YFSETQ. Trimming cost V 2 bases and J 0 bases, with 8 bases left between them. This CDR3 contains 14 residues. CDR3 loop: CASSLQTMNTEAFF. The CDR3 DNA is TGCGCCAGCAGCTTACAGACCATGAACACTGAAGCTTTCTTT.

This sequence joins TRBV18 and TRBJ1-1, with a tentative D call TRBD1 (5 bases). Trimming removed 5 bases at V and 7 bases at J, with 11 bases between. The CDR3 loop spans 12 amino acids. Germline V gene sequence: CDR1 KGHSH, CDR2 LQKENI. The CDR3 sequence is CASSNTGDEAFF. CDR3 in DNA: TGTGCCAGCTCAAACACAGGCGATGAAGCTTTCTTT.

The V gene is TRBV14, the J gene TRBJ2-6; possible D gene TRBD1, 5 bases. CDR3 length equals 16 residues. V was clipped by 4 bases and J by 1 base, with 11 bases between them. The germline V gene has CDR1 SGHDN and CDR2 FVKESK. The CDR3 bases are TGTGCCAGCAGCCCCAGGGCTACTTCTGGGGCCAACGTCCTGACTTTC. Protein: CASSPRATSGANVLTF.

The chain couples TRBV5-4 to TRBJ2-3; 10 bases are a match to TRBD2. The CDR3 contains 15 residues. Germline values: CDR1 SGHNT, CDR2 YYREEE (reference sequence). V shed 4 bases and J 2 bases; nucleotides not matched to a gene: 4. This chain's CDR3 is CASSIAGGNTDTQYF. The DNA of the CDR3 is TGTGCCAGCAGCATAGCGGGGGGCAACACAGATACGCAGTATTTT.

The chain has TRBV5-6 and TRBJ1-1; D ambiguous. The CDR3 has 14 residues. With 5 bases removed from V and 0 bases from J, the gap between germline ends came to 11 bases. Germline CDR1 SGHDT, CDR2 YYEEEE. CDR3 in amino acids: CASRLTGMNTEAFF. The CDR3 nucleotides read TGTGCCAGCAGATTAACGGGAATGAACACTGAAGCTTTCTTT.